Shown below are 14 T cell receptor beta chains from a single sample sequenced in a study of Ad26.COV2.S vaccination and SARS-CoV-2 variants. Treatment noted: some 19 received Ad26.COV2.S at low or high dose, single or two shots; several received placebo; per-sample allocation not given. The investigators took samples on day 63 after the first vaccine or placebo injection. Measured with immunoSEQ multiplex PCR; TCRdb has only the in-frame clones, and not every one. The table records about 460,000 clones, 80% to 90% of them present only once. Specimen: peripheral blood, collected in a trial of Ad26.COV2.S vaccine versus placebo. The receptors here all came from a person between 18 and 60 years old who received the Ad26.COV2.S COVID-19 vaccine or a placebo.

J is TRBJ1-3 and V is TRBV4-3; 10 bases match TRBD1. This CDR3 spans 17 amino acids. Germline CDR1 reads LGHNA; CDR2 reads YSLEER. V shed 1 base, J shed 9 bases, and the junction held 12 bases outside the gene matches. The CDR3 nucleotides read TGCGCCAGCAGCCAAGCCACTGCCGGGACAGGGGAGAGCACCATATATTTT. It translates to CASSQATAGTGESTIYF.

V and J are TRBV18 and TRBJ1-6; D is undetermined. CDR3 length: 16 residues. Trimming left V 6 bases short and J 0 bases short, with 12 bases between. Germline V gene sequence: CDR1 KGHSH, CDR2 LQKENI. This CDR3 is CASSLLRSSYNSPLHF. The DNA for the CDR3 is TGTGCCAGCTCCCTGCTGAGGAGCTCCTATAATTCACCCCTCCACTTT.

This chain connects TRBV6-2 or TRBV6-3 to TRBJ1-1, with a weak D call TRBD1 (5 bases). Germline CDR1 reads MNHEY; CDR2 reads SVGEGT. CDR3 length equals 17 residues. V was shortened by 4 bases and J by 5 bases, with 23 bases between the two germline ends. DNA of the CDR3: TGTGCCAGCAGTTCGTGGAAGGCAGGGAATCGAAAAACTGAAGCTTTCTTT. Its translation is CASSSWKAGNRKTEAFF.

The chain uses TRBV28 and TRBJ1-5; unclear D gene. Trimming cost V 3 bases and J 1 base, with 4 bases left between them. The CDR3 has 13 residues. Per the germline V gene, CDR1 is MDHEN and CDR2 is SYDVKM. The CDR3 bases are TGTGCCAGCAGTTTTCCCAGCAATCAGCCCCAGCATTTT. It encodes CASSFPSNQPQHF.

This clone was observed a single time. The chain carries TRBV6-5 and TRBJ1-5, with 7 nucleotides matching TRBD1. This CDR3 region has 13 residues. The junction had 4 bases not matched to a gene; V was cut back by 4 bases and J by 7 bases. The V gene's germline CDR1 is MNHEY and CDR2 SVGAGI. The CDR3 sequence is CASSSTGDQPQHF. As DNA, the CDR3 is TGTGCCAGCAGTTCTACAGGGGACCAGCCCCAGCATTTT.

This clone was counted a single time. The rearrangement joins TRBV25-1 to TRBJ2-7; 8 positions match TRBD1. V trimming: 2 bases; J trimming: 6 bases; junction bases outside the gene matches: 9. Germline loops: CDR1 MGHDK, CDR2 SYGVNS. This CDR3 is built from 15 residues. The CDR3 sequence: CASSEGSGGLGEQYF. Here the CDR3 DNA reads TGTGCCAGCAGTGAAGGGTCAGGGGGCTTGGGCGAGCAGTACTTC.

J is TRBJ1-3 and V is TRBV30; D remains unclear. The germline gives CDR1 GTSNPN, CDR2 SVGIG (reference sequence). The CDR3 loop spans 16 amino acids. Trimming stripped 0 bases from V and 0 bases from J, with 12 bases between. Here the CDR3 DNA reads TGTGCCTGGAGTGTAGGTCCCCGGACCTCTGGAAACACCATATATTTT. It encodes CAWSVGPRTSGNTIYF.

The chain links TRBV5-1 to TRBJ1-5; D may be TRBD1 (6 bases). The CDR3 length is 15 residues. V lost 0 bases, J lost 2 bases, and 9 bases lay in between. CDR1 is SGHRS and CDR2 is YFSETQ in the germline V gene. The CDR3 spells CASSLAGAGNQPQHF. Here the CDR3 DNA reads TGCGCCAGCAGCTTGGCAGGGGCGGGCAATCAGCCCCAGCATTTT.

This clone came up a few times. V is TRBV2 and J is TRBJ1-6; no definite D call. The germline V gene encodes CDR1 SNHLY and CDR2 FYNNEI. The V end was cut by 1 base, the J end by 10 bases, with 11 bases between. This CDR3 contains 14 residues. The CDR3 loop is CASSEGVGRSPLHF. In DNA form, the CDR3 reads TGTGCCAGCAGTGAAGGAGTAGGGAGGTCACCCCTCCACTTT.

The V and J genes are TRBV11-2 and TRBJ2-2; D gene unclear. Trimming pared 3 bases from V and 4 bases from J, leaving 0 bases between. The CDR3 is 11 residues long. Germline values: CDR1 SGHAT, CDR2 FQNNGV. The CDR3 loop reads CASSFTGELFF. The CDR3 coding sequence is TGTGCCAGCAGCTTCACCGGGGAGCTGTTTTTT.

The CDR3 protein is CASSLLQGAGELFF. In DNA form, the CDR3 reads TGTGCCAGCAGCTTACTACAGGGGGCCGGGGAGCTGTTTTTT. The V and J genes are TRBV7-2 and TRBJ2-2; 8 bases agree with TRBD1. The ends lost 2 bases at V and 6 bases at J; junction bases unmatched: 2. This CDR3 has 14 residues. Germline V lookup: CDR1 SGHTA, CDR2 FQGNSA.

The rearrangement joins TRBV9 to TRBJ1-2; D possibly corresponds to TRBD1 (6 bases). The CDR3 covers 18 residues. Trimming removed 3 bases at V and 4 bases at J, with 25 bases between. Germline loops: CDR1 SGDLS, CDR2 YYNGEE. CDR3 in amino acids: CASSAILNRDRESYGYTF. The CDR3 DNA reads TGTGCCAGCAGCGCAATCTTAAACAGGGACCGGGAATCCTATGGCTACACCTTC. Full variable domain (missing parts from reference TRBV9 and TRBJ1-2): DSGVTQTPKHLITATGQRVTLRCSPRSGDLSVYWYQQSLDQGLQFLIQYYNGEERAKGNILERFSAQQFPDLHSELNLSSLELGDSALYFCASSAILNRDRESYGYTFGSGTRLTVV.

V gene TRBV7-3 combines with J gene TRBJ2-1, with 7 bases that match TRBD2. Germline CDR1 is SGHTA and CDR2 is FQGTGA. This CDR3 region has 15 residues. Unmatched junction bases numbered 3, after V lost 3 bases and J lost 1 base. This CDR3 is CASSFFSGSYNEQFF. CDR3 nucleotides: TGTGCCAGCAGCTTCTTTAGCGGGTCCTACAATGAGCAGTTCTTC.

In its sample, this clone was seen a few times. The V and J genes are TRBV29-1 and TRBJ1-5, with D perhaps matching TRBD1 (5 bases). Germline V CDR1 and CDR2: SQVTM, ANQGSEA. This CDR3 has 13 amino acids. V lost 7 bases and J 0 bases, leaving 10 bases between the germline ends. CDR3 in amino acids: CSAWDGSNQPQHF. The CDR3 DNA sequence: TGCAGCGCCTGGGACGGTAGCAATCAGCCCCAGCATTTT.